These 6 T cell receptor beta chains were all obtained from the same sample, sequenced in a study of blood T cell repertoires in COVID-19. Sequencing was performed with immunoSEQ multiplex PCR; in TCRdb, only in-frame clones are kept and a portion is missing. The sample consists of roughly 150,000 clones, over 65% of them appearing once. Material: peripheral blood. These receptors were obtained from a man aged 55 to 70 with acute or convalescent COVID-19.

The chain combines TRBV4-2 with TRBJ2-3; 11 bases match TRBD2. J was trimmed by 6 bases and V by 1 base; bases with no gene match: 9. Germline loops: CDR1 LGHNA, CDR2 YNFKEQ. This CDR3 contains 17 residues. CDR3 amino acids: CASSQAGRTSGQDTQYF. The CDR3 DNA is TGTGCCAGCAGCCAAGCGGGTCGGACTAGCGGGCAGGATACGCAGTATTTT.

This chain uses TRBV2 with TRBJ1-4; no firm D call. Deletions cut 5 bases from V and 4 bases from J, with 5 bases between. CDR3 size: 12 residues. Germline lookup yields CDR1 SNHLY and CDR2 FYNNEI. The chain's CDR3 is CASSFLNEKLFF. The CDR3 coding sequence is TGTGCCAGCAGTTTCCTTAATGAAAAACTGTTTTTT.

The chain employs TRBV11-2 and TRBJ2-6; 9 bases match TRBD1. The CDR3 spans 14 residues. Germline loops: CDR1 SGHAT, CDR2 FQNNGV. J gave up 11 bases and V 5 bases, and 7 bases lay outside the gene matches. DNA for the CDR3: TGTGCCAGCAGCCCGGGACAGGGTGTCTACGTCCTGACTTTC. This translates into CASSPGQGVYVLTF.

V usage is TRBV11-2 and J usage is TRBJ1-2; TRBD1 is a possible D gene (6 bases). Trimming left V 1 base short and J 6 bases short, with 15 bases between. The germline CDR1 and CDR2 sequences are SGHAT and FQNNGV. This CDR3 spans 15 amino acids. CDR3 DNA: TGTGCCAGCAGCTTAGTCATAAGTTCAGGGGATGGCTACACCTTC. Protein: CASSLVISSGDGYTF.

Written as DNA, the CDR3 is TGTGCCAGTAGTATTGGGACAGGGCTTCAAGAGACCCAGTACTTC. Translated, it gives CASSIGTGLQETQYF. This chain links TRBV19 with TRBJ2-5; 9 bases are a match to TRBD1. V dropped 3 bases and J dropped 2; count of bases not matched to a gene: 4. The CDR3 has 15 amino acids. The germline CDR1 and CDR2 sequences are LNHDA and SQIVND (reference sequence).

This clone was observed a single time. The chain joins TRBV18 to TRBJ1-1; D uncertain. The V end lost 2 bases, the J end lost 2 bases, and 12 bases lay between the germline ends. The CDR3 is made up of 15 amino acids. Germline V CDR1 and CDR2: KGHSH, LQKENI. The CDR3 here is CASSPTNNPNTEAFF. The CDR3 coding sequence is TGTGCCAGCTCACCAACGAACAATCCCAACACTGAAGCTTTCTTT. Together with reference TRBV18 and TRBJ1-1, the CDR3 gives the full variable domain: NAGVMQNPRHLVRRRGQEARLRCSPMKGHSHVYWYRQLPEEGLKFMVYLQKENIIDESGMPKERFSAEFPKEGPSILRIQQVVRGDSAAYFCASSPTNNPNTEAFFGQGTRLTVV.